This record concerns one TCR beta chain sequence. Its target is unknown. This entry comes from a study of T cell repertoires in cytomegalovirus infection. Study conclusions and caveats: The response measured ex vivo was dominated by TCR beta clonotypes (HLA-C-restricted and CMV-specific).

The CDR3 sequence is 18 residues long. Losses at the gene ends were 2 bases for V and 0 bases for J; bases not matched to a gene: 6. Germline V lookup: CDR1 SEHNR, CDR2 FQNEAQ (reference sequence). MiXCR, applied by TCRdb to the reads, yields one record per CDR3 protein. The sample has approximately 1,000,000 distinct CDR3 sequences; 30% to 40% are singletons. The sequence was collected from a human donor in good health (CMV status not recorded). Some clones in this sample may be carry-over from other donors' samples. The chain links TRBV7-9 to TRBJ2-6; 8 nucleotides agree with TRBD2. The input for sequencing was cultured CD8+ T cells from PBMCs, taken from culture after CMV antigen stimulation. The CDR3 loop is CASSLRTSHHSGANVLTF. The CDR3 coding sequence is TGTGCCAGCAGCTTAAGGACTAGCCACCACTCTGGGGCCAACGTCCTGACTTTC.